The rows below give T cell receptor beta chains drawn from one sample of a study of T cell responses to AZD1222 COVID-19 vaccine. Sequencing was performed with immunoSEQ multiplex PCR; in TCRdb, only in-frame clones are kept and a portion is missing. The sample contains 160,000 or so clones, 90% of which appear only once. The input for sequencing was peripheral blood, taken 28 days after the second dose of the MenACWY control vaccine. Source of these receptors: an adult who received the MenACWY meningococcal vaccine as a control. CDR3s include the opening cysteine and the closing phenylalanine or tryptophan. The D gene is left open where the match is weak. For some rows the clone size is stated as once, few or many, or as a class when expanded; others skip it.

>NA|TRBJ1-1|once|TRBV11-2
CASSQSGYTEAFF
TGTGCCAGCAGCCAATCAGGGTACACTGAAGCTTTCTTT
>NA|TRBJ2-7|NA|TRBV7-2
CASSPWTTPYEQYF
TGTGCCAGCAGCCCGTGGACTACCCCTTACGAGCAGTACTTC
>TRBD1|TRBJ2-4|NA|TRBV4-3
CASSQDATPGGKYIQYF
TGCGCCAGCAGCCAGGACGCGACCCCAGGGGGCAAGTACATTCAGTACTTC
>TRBD2|TRBJ2-7|NA|TRBV30
CAWSGAGGNYEQYF
TGTGCCTGGAGTGGGGCGGGAGGAAACTACGAGCAGTACTTC
>NA|TRBJ2-6|NA|TRBV18
CASSQLANVLTF
TGTGCCAGCTCTCAACTAGCCAACGTCCTGACTTTC
>TRBD2|TRBJ2-2|NA|TRBV5-6
CASSSLGGSANTGELFF
TGTGCCAGCAGCTCCCTCGGGGGGTCGGCGAACACCGGGGAGCTGTTTTTT
>NA|TRBJ1-5|NA|TRBV19
CASSDRINQPQHF
TGTGCCAGTAGCGACAGGATCAATCAGCCCCAGCATTTT
>NA|TRBJ1-3|NA|TRBV18
CASSPDYSLNTIYF
TGTGCCAGCTCACCAGATTACAGCCTAAACACCATATATTTT
>NA|TRBJ1-3|once|TRBV28
CASSLLKGGKTHYF
TGTGCCAGCAGTTTGCTCAAGGGAGGGAAAACACATTATTTT
>NA|TRBJ2-5|NA|TRBV10-3
CAVPGLQKTQYF
TGTGCCGTCCCGGGACTCCAGAAGACCCAGTACTTC
>TRBD1|TRBJ1-4|NA|TRBV28
CASSSPTGGHEKLFF
TGTGCCAGCAGTTCCCCAACAGGGGGTCATGAAAAACTGTTTTTT
>NA|TRBJ1-1|NA|TRBV13
CASSFQRGAEAFF
TGTGCCAGCAGTTTCCAAAGGGGGGCTGAAGCTTTCTTT
>NA|TRBJ2-7|NA|TRBV28
CASSLGFVRGEQYF
TGTGCCAGCAGTTTAGGGTTCGTACGTGGCGAGCAGTACTTC
>TRBD2|TRBJ2-3|NA|TRBV6-5
CASSLAGTSAQYF
TGTGCCAGCAGTCTAGCCGGGACTAGTGCGCAGTATTTT
>NA|TRBJ2-5|NA|TRBV28
CASSLVPRQQETQYF
TGTGCCAGCAGTTTGGTGCCCAGGCAACAAGAGACCCAGTACTTC
>NA|TRBJ2-5|NA|TRBV4-3
CASSQERGLETQYF
TGCGCCAGCAGCCAAGAAAGGGGGTTAGAGACCCAGTACTTC
>TRBD2|TRBJ2-3|NA|TRBV19
CASSTGLASGRGEVFTDTQYF
TGTGCCAGTAGTACCGGCTTGGCTAGCGGGAGAGGTGAGGTGTTCACAGATACGCAGTATTTT
>NA|TRBJ1-2|NA|TRBV25-1
CASSEWGLRGYTF
TGTGCCAGCAGTGAATGGGGGCTTCGCGGCTACACCTTC
>TRBD1|TRBJ1-2|NA|TRBV30
CAWSAEWDRGDYGYTF
TGTGCCTGGAGTGCCGAGTGGGACAGGGGGGATTATGGCTACACCTTC
>NA|TRBJ1-5|NA|TRBV6-1
CASSEPAYQPQHF
TGTGCCAGCAGTGAACCTGCCTATCAGCCCCAGCATTTT
>NA|TRBJ1-4|NA|TRBV2
CASSDGPPYEKLFF
TGTGCCAGCAGTGATGGTCCACCTTATGAAAAACTGTTTTTT
>NA|TRBJ2-6|NA|TRBV5-6
CASSLRTGANVLTF
TGTGCCAGCAGCTTGAGGACTGGGGCCAACGTCCTGACTTTC
>NA|TRBJ1-3|NA|TRBV6-2/TRBV6-3
CASSRVSGNTIYF
TGTGCCAGCAGCAGGGTCTCTGGAAACACCATATATTTT
>NA|TRBJ1-5|NA|TRBV16
CASSQLRGGNQPQHF
TGTGCCAGCAGCCAATTGCGGGGGGGGAATCAGCCCCAGCATTTT
>TRBD1|TRBJ2-2|NA|TRBV9
CASSDRGVGELFF
TGTGCCAGCAGCGACAGGGGTGTCGGGGAGCTGTTTTTT
>NA|TRBJ2-3|NA|TRBV3-1/TRBV3-2
CASSPLGGFTDTQYF
TGTGCCAGCAGCCCACTAGGTGGTTTCACAGATACGCAGTATTTT
>NA|TRBJ1-6|NA|TRBV6-5
CASSYSNPSPLHF
TGTGCCAGCAGTTACTCGAATCCCTCACCCCTCCACTTT